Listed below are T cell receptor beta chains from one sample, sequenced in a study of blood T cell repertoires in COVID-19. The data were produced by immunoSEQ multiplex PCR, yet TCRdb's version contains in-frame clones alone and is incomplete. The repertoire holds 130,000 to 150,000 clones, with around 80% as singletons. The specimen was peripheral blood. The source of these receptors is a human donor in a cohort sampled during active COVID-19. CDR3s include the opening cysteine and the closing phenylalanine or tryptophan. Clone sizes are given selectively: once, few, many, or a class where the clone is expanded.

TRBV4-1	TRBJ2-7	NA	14	CASSRQESSYEQYF
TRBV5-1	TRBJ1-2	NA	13	CASSETGDYGYTF
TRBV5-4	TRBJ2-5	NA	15	CASSREGTGEGTQYF
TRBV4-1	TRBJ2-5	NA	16	CASSLTPRGDQETQYF
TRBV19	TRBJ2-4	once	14	CASSPGVYKNIQYF
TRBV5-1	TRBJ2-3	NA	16	CASSLNDAGRGDTQYF
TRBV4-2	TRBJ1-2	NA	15	CASSQGEGHPYGYTF
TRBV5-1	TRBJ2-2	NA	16	CASSPLANTNTGELFF
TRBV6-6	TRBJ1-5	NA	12	CASSYSLSVQHF
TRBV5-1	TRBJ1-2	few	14	CASSTLTGDYGYTF
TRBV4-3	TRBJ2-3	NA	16	CASSQEIRRGVDTQYF
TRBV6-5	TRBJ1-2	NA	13	CASSYREGYGYTF
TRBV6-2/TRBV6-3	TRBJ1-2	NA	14	CASSPLGRLSGYTF
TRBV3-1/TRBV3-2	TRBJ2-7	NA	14	CASTGVGGRYEQYF
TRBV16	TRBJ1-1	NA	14	CASSRTELRTEAFF
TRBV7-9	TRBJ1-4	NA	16	CASSPPGSRSNEKLFF
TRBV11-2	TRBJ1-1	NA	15	CASSLARGVNTEAFF
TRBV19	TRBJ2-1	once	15	CASTSQGRPYNEQFF
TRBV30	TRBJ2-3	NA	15	CAWSVLGTSTDTQYF
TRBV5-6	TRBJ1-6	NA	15	CASSFRLPDSSPLHF
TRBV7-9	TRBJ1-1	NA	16	CASSSGSGLGNTEAFF
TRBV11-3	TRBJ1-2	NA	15	CASSSDGTGRHGYTF
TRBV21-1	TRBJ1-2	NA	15	CASSKANRGDGGYTF
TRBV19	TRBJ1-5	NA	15	CASSIGYRLGQPQHF
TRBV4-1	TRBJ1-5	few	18	CASSQDQRLALLGQPQHF
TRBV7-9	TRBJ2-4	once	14	CASTRTGGTDIQYF
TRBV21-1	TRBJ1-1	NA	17	CANPTPAPTGLNTEAFF
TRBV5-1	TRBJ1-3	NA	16	CASSPGQGLSGNTIYF
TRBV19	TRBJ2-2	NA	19	CASSLQTGGLAPNTGELFF
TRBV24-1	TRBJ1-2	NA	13	CATSDTDRGGYTF
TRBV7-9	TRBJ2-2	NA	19	CASSLDPRVAGGNTGELFF
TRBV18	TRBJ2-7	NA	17	CASSRKAPAGGGYEQYF
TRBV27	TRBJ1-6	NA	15	CASSIQGVINSPLHF
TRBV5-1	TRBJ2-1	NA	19	CASSLASSGPLSSYNEQFF
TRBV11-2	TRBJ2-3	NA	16	CASSLLLGVLADTQYF
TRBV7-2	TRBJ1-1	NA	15	CASSLAHGVDTEAFF
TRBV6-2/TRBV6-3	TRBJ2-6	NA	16	CASSLQGSSGANVLTF
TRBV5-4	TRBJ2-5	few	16	CASSNAGARSKETQYF
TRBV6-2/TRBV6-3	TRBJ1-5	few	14	CASRRDRGRQPQHF
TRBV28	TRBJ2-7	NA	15	CASSPRGQGGGEQYF
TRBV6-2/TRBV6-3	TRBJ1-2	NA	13	CASSYGQVGAYTF
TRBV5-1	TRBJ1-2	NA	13	CASSTGGGRGYTF
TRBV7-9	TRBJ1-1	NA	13	CASSLLGNTEAFF
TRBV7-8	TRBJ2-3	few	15	CASSSKTEWVDTQYF
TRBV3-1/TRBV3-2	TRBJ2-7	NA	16	CASSQGLAGGPGEQYF
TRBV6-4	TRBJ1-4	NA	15	CASSVTGTGNEKLFF
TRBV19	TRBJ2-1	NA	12	CASSIGQGQQFF
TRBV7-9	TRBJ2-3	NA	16	CASSRRSGGVLDTQYF
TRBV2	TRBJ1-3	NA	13	CASSPRAADTIYF
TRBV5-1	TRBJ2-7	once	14	CASNYNQGSYEQYF
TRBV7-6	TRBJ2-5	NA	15	CASSFSGGTQETQYF
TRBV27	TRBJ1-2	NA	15	CASSLAQGLNYGYTF
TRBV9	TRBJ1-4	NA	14	CASSVGGDDEKLFF
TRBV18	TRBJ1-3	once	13	CASSSTSGNTIYF
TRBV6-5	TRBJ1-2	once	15	CASSPREGMGYGYTF